Listed below are T cell receptor beta chains from one sample, sequenced in a study of blood T cell repertoires in COVID-19. The data were produced by immunoSEQ multiplex PCR, yet TCRdb's version contains in-frame clones alone and is incomplete. This table has 300,000 to 450,000 clones, about 87% appearing once. Input material: peripheral blood. All receptors come from a human donor in a cohort sampled during active COVID-19. Each CDR3 is given with its conserved first and last residue. The D gene is left open where the match is weak. Size is omitted from some rows. Given values are once, few, many or a class for expanded clones.

d_call: TRBD2
j_call: TRBJ2-5
v_call: TRBV6-5
clone_size: NA
cdr3_aa: CASRDPSGGRETQYF
cdr3_nt: TGTGCCAGCAGGGATCCTAGCGGGGGGAGGGAGACCCAGTACTTC

d_call: TRBD1
j_call: TRBJ1-1
v_call: TRBV19
clone_size: NA
cdr3_aa: CASFPDRGPLWDTEAFF
cdr3_nt: TGTGCCAGTTTCCCGGACAGGGGACCCCTGTGGGACACTGAAGCTTTCTTT

d_call: NA
j_call: TRBJ1-4
v_call: TRBV18
clone_size: few
cdr3_aa: CASSNTGGTNEKLFF
cdr3_nt: TGTGCCAGCTCAAACACGGGAGGGACTAATGAAAAACTGTTTTTT

d_call: NA
j_call: TRBJ2-2
v_call: TRBV19
clone_size: NA
cdr3_aa: CASSIRAYTGELFF
cdr3_nt: TGTGCCAGTAGTATCAGGGCCTACACCGGGGAGCTGTTTTTT

d_call: TRBD1
j_call: TRBJ1-6
v_call: TRBV5-6
clone_size: NA
cdr3_aa: CASSSARQGIYNSPLHF
cdr3_nt: TGTGCCAGCAGCTCCGCGAGACAGGGGATTTATAATTCACCCCTCCACTTT

d_call: NA
j_call: TRBJ2-3
v_call: TRBV6-1
clone_size: NA
cdr3_aa: CASSEARDSSDTQYF
cdr3_nt: TGTGCCAGCAGTGAAGCCCGAGACTCCTCAGATACGCAGTATTTT

d_call: TRBD2
j_call: TRBJ2-5
v_call: TRBV7-3
clone_size: NA
cdr3_aa: CASSLSGGPETQYF
cdr3_nt: TGTGCCAGCAGCCTTAGCGGGGGGCCGGAGACCCAGTACTTC

d_call: TRBD1
j_call: TRBJ2-7
v_call: TRBV5-1
clone_size: once
cdr3_aa: CASSPNTGQGYEQYF
cdr3_nt: TGCGCCAGCAGCCCAAACACGGGACAGGGCTACGAGCAGTACTTC

d_call: NA
j_call: TRBJ2-7
v_call: TRBV6-5
clone_size: NA
cdr3_aa: CASTAVPSEPYEQYF
cdr3_nt: TGTGCCAGCACTGCCGTCCCTAGCGAACCCTACGAGCAGTACTTC

d_call: NA
j_call: TRBJ2-5
v_call: TRBV25-1
clone_size: NA
cdr3_aa: CASSDFPLEETQYF
cdr3_nt: TGTGCCAGCAGTGATTTCCCCCTTGAGGAGACCCAGTACTTC

d_call: NA
j_call: TRBJ2-1
v_call: TRBV19
clone_size: NA
cdr3_aa: CASSIARTLYNEQFF
cdr3_nt: TGTGCCAGTAGTATAGCGAGGACATTGTACAATGAGCAGTTCTTC

d_call: NA
j_call: TRBJ1-3
v_call: TRBV5-8
clone_size: NA
cdr3_aa: CASSLGGRNTIYF
cdr3_nt: TGTGCCAGCAGCTTGGGAGGAAGAAACACCATATATTTT

d_call: TRBD2
j_call: TRBJ2-5
v_call: TRBV28
clone_size: NA
cdr3_aa: CATRGLGVIVGTQYF
cdr3_nt: TGTGCCACCCGGGGACTAGGCGTCATAGTGGGGACCCAGTACTTC

d_call: TRBD1
j_call: TRBJ1-5
v_call: TRBV4-1
clone_size: NA
cdr3_aa: CASSPPGTGAGNQPQHF
cdr3_nt: TGCGCCAGCAGCCCCCCGGGGACAGGGGCCGGCAATCAGCCCCAGCATTTT

d_call: NA
j_call: TRBJ1-6
v_call: TRBV7-2
clone_size: NA
cdr3_aa: CASSLDPRSPLHF
cdr3_nt: TGTGCCAGCAGCTTAGACCCGAGATCACCCCTCCACTTT

d_call: NA
j_call: TRBJ2-3
v_call: TRBV6-6
clone_size: once
cdr3_aa: CASSWGQGADTQYF
cdr3_nt: TGTGCCAGCAGTTGGGGGCAGGGCGCAGATACGCAGTATTTT

d_call: TRBD1
j_call: TRBJ1-2
v_call: TRBV6-2/TRBV6-3
clone_size: NA
cdr3_aa: CASSPQGLRYGYTF
cdr3_nt: TGTGCCAGCAGTCCACAGGGGCTCAGGTATGGCTACACCTTC

d_call: TRBD2
j_call: TRBJ2-2
v_call: TRBV7-2
clone_size: NA
cdr3_aa: CASSPPSSGGLNTGELFF
cdr3_nt: TGTGCCAGCAGCCCCCCGAGTAGCGGGGGACTGAACACCGGGGAGCTGTTTTTT

d_call: NA
j_call: TRBJ1-4
v_call: TRBV5-6
clone_size: NA
cdr3_aa: CASSLYTRTNEKLFF
cdr3_nt: TGTGCCAGCAGCTTGTATACGCGGACTAATGAAAAACTGTTTTTT

d_call: TRBD2
j_call: TRBJ2-5
v_call: TRBV11-2
clone_size: NA
cdr3_aa: CASSLDRLAETQYF
cdr3_nt: TGTGCCAGCAGCTTAGATCGACTAGCAGAGACCCAGTACTTC

d_call: NA
j_call: TRBJ2-7
v_call: TRBV4-1
clone_size: few
cdr3_aa: CASSQEEGDEQYF
cdr3_nt: TGCGCCAGCAGCCAAGAAGAGGGGGACGAGCAGTACTTC

d_call: TRBD1
j_call: TRBJ1-2
v_call: TRBV2
clone_size: NA
cdr3_aa: CASRAPDRFSEGYTF
cdr3_nt: TGTGCCAGCAGGGCGCCGGACAGGTTCTCAGAGGGCTACACCTTC

d_call: NA
j_call: TRBJ1-1
v_call: TRBV10-3
clone_size: NA
cdr3_aa: CAITSQGNTEAFF
cdr3_nt: TGTGCCATCACCTCACAGGGGAACACTGAAGCTTTCTTT

d_call: NA
j_call: TRBJ1-1
v_call: TRBV5-1
clone_size: NA
cdr3_aa: CASSPEGHGGKAEAFF
cdr3_nt: TGCGCCAGCAGCCCGGAGGGCCACGGGGGGAAGGCTGAAGCTTTCTTT

d_call: NA
j_call: TRBJ1-5
v_call: TRBV11-3
clone_size: NA
cdr3_aa: CASRETKRDTNQPQHF
cdr3_nt: TGTGCCAGCAGGGAAACGAAACGGGACACCAATCAGCCCCAGCATTTT

d_call: NA
j_call: TRBJ2-1
v_call: TRBV2
clone_size: few
cdr3_aa: CASSVQLSSYNEQFF
cdr3_nt: TGTGCCAGCAGTGTACAGCTTAGCTCCTACAATGAGCAGTTCTTC

d_call: TRBD1
j_call: TRBJ1-5
v_call: TRBV19
clone_size: NA
cdr3_aa: CASSITGASNQPQHF
cdr3_nt: TGTGCCAGTAGTATCACAGGGGCCAGCAATCAGCCCCAGCATTTT

d_call: TRBD1
j_call: TRBJ1-2
v_call: TRBV5-1
clone_size: NA
cdr3_aa: CASSLAPGQGYGYTF
cdr3_nt: TGCGCCAGCAGCTTGGCCCCGGGACAGGGGTATGGCTACACCTTC

d_call: TRBD1
j_call: TRBJ1-2
v_call: TRBV6-1
clone_size: NA
cdr3_aa: CASSESRGSSGYTF
cdr3_nt: TGTGCCAGCAGTGAGTCCAGGGGGAGCTCTGGCTACACCTTC

d_call: TRBD1
j_call: TRBJ1-5
v_call: TRBV25-1
clone_size: few
cdr3_aa: CASSEADRSQPQHF
cdr3_nt: TGTGCCAGCAGTGAAGCGGACAGGTCTCAGCCCCAGCATTTT

d_call: NA
j_call: TRBJ2-7
v_call: TRBV24-1
clone_size: NA
cdr3_aa: CATSRGRNYEQYF
cdr3_nt: TGTGCCACCAGTAGAGGGAGGAACTACGAGCAGTACTTC

d_call: TRBD1
j_call: TRBJ1-1
v_call: TRBV10-3
clone_size: NA
cdr3_aa: CAIGGTGAAAEAFF
cdr3_nt: TGTGCCATCGGGGGGACAGGGGCCGCGGCTGAAGCTTTCTTT

d_call: NA
j_call: TRBJ2-2
v_call: TRBV18
clone_size: NA
cdr3_aa: CASSPGQQGGELFF
cdr3_nt: TGTGCCAGCTCACCTGGGCAACAAGGCGGGGAGCTGTTTTTT

d_call: NA
j_call: TRBJ2-5
v_call: TRBV4-1
clone_size: NA
cdr3_aa: CASSQDITQETQYF
cdr3_nt: TGCGCCAGCAGCCAAGATATCACACAGGAGACCCAGTACTTC

d_call: TRBD2
j_call: TRBJ2-1
v_call: TRBV13
clone_size: NA
cdr3_aa: CASSSPHASGYNEQFF
cdr3_nt: TGTGCCAGCAGCTCCCCACATGCTAGCGGTTACAATGAGCAGTTCTTC

d_call: NA
j_call: TRBJ1-5
v_call: TRBV10-3
clone_size: few
cdr3_aa: CAISGSDGKGPQHF
cdr3_nt: TGTGCCATCAGTGGTTCGGACGGGAAAGGGCCCCAGCATTTT

d_call: NA
j_call: TRBJ2-1
v_call: TRBV10-3
clone_size: NA
cdr3_aa: CAISGGPNEQFF
cdr3_nt: TGTGCCATCAGTGGGGGCCCCAATGAGCAGTTCTTC

d_call: TRBD1
j_call: TRBJ1-1
v_call: TRBV6-5
clone_size: NA
cdr3_aa: CATTVGTGSTEAFF
cdr3_nt: TGTGCCACCACAGTCGGGACAGGGTCCACTGAAGCTTTCTTT

d_call: TRBD2
j_call: TRBJ2-3
v_call: TRBV19
clone_size: NA
cdr3_aa: CASRAGLTSGGTDTQYF
cdr3_nt: TGTGCCAGTAGGGCAGGGCTGACTAGCGGGGGAACAGATACGCAGTATTTT

d_call: TRBD2
j_call: TRBJ2-3
v_call: TRBV7-3
clone_size: NA
cdr3_aa: CASSPPGTSGPTDTQYF
cdr3_nt: TGTGCCAGCAGCCCCCCTGGGACTAGCGGCCCCACAGATACGCAGTATTTT

d_call: NA
j_call: TRBJ1-1
v_call: TRBV5-1
clone_size: NA
cdr3_aa: CASSLAGVGVAFF
cdr3_nt: TGCGCCAGCAGCTTGGCGGGGGTTGGGGTAGCTTTCTTT

d_call: TRBD2
j_call: TRBJ2-3
v_call: TRBV9
clone_size: once
cdr3_aa: CASSLVGRGGPDTQYF
cdr3_nt: TGTGCCAGCAGCCTCGTAGGGCGGGGGGGCCCAGATACGCAGTATTTT

d_call: TRBD1
j_call: TRBJ2-3
v_call: TRBV5-3
clone_size: NA
cdr3_aa: CARSDRVGPTDTQYF
cdr3_nt: TGTGCCAGAAGCGACAGGGTTGGTCCCACAGATACGCAGTATTTT

d_call: NA
j_call: TRBJ1-4
v_call: TRBV7-9
clone_size: NA
cdr3_aa: CASSDARQLGEKLFF
cdr3_nt: TGTGCCAGCAGCGACGCTAGACAGTTAGGAGAAAAACTGTTTTTT

d_call: TRBD1
j_call: TRBJ2-7
v_call: TRBV5-4
clone_size: NA
cdr3_aa: CASSVGTEPTYEQYF
cdr3_nt: TGTGCCAGCAGCGTAGGGACAGAACCTACCTACGAGCAGTACTTC

d_call: NA
j_call: TRBJ1-6
v_call: TRBV27
clone_size: NA
cdr3_aa: CASSLRRGSPLHF
cdr3_nt: TGTGCCAGCAGTTTAAGGAGGGGTTCACCCCTCCACTTT

d_call: TRBD2
j_call: TRBJ2-7
v_call: TRBV7-2
clone_size: once
cdr3_aa: CASSLGGGRFYEQYF
cdr3_nt: TGTGCCAGCAGCTTAGGTGGCGGGAGGTTTTACGAGCAGTACTTC

d_call: NA
j_call: TRBJ1-2
v_call: TRBV5-1
clone_size: NA
cdr3_aa: CASSLEGRGDGYTF
cdr3_nt: TGCGCCAGCAGCTTGGAGGGCAGGGGCGATGGCTACACCTTC

d_call: NA
j_call: TRBJ2-7
v_call: TRBV28
clone_size: NA
cdr3_aa: CASSGLRDGQTSYEQYF
cdr3_nt: TGTGCCAGCAGCGGGCTTCGGGACGGACAGACCTCCTACGAGCAGTACTTC

d_call: NA
j_call: TRBJ1-1
v_call: TRBV19
clone_size: once
cdr3_aa: CASSIRMTKEAFF
cdr3_nt: TGTGCCAGTAGTATCAGAATGACAAAGGAAGCTTTCTTT

d_call: NA
j_call: TRBJ2-5
v_call: TRBV7-8
clone_size: few
cdr3_aa: CASSLGTRAETQYF
cdr3_nt: TGTGCCAGCAGCTTAGGAACTAGAGCAGAGACCCAGTACTTC

d_call: NA
j_call: TRBJ2-3
v_call: TRBV6-2/TRBV6-3
clone_size: NA
cdr3_aa: CASSLLRADTQYF
cdr3_nt: TGTGCCAGCAGCCTTCTCCGGGCAGATACGCAGTATTTT